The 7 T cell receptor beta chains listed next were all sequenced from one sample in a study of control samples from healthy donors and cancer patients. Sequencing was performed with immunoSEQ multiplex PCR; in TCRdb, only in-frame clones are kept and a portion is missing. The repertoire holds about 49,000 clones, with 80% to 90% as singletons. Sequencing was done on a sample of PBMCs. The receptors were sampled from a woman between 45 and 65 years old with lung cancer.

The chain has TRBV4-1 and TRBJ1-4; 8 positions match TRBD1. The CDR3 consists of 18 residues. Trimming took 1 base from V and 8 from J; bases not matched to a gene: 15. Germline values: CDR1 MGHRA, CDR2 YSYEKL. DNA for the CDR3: TGCGCCAGCAGCCAAGTGGTTAACTTGGGCTGGACAGGGGAAAAACTGTTTTTT. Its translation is CASSQVVNLGWTGEKLFF.

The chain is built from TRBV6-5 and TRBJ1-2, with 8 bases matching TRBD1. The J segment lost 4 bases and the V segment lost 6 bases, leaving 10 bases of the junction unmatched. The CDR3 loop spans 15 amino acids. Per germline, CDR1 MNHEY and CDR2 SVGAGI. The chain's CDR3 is CASRPSDRELYGYTF. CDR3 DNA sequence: TGTGCCAGCAGACCTTCGGACAGGGAACTCTATGGCTACACCTTC.

The CDR3 DNA reads as TGTGCCTTTGTTGGTCAACTGGGAACTGAAGCTTTCTTT. It codes for CAFVGQLGTEAFF. This rearrangement joins TRBV30 to TRBJ1-1, with unresolved D. Between the trimmed V and J ends, which lost 7 bases and 5 bases, there was a span of 17 bases. Germline V lookup: CDR1 GTSNPN, CDR2 SVGIG (reference sequence). This CDR3 has 13 amino acids.

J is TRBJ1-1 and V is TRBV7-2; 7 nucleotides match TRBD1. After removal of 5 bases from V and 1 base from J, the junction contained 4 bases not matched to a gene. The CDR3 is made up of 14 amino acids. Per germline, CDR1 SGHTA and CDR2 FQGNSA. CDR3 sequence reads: CASSLNRGNTEAFF. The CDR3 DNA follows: TGTGCCAGCAGCCTCAACAGGGGGAACACTGAAGCTTTCTTT.

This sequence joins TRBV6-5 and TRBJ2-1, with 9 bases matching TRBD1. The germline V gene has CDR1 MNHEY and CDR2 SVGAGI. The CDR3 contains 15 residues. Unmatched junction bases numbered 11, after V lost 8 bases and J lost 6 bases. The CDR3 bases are TGTGCCAGCGGAAGAGGACAGGGGATTATCAATGAGCAGTTCTTC. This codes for CASGRGQGIINEQFF.

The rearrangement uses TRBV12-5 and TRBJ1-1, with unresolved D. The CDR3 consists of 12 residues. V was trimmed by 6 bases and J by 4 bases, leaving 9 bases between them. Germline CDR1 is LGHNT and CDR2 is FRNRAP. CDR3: CASGVDRTEAFF. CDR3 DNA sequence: TGTGCTAGTGGGGTGGATCGCACTGAAGCTTTCTTT. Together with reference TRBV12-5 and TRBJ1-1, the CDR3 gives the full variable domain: DARVTQTPRHKVTEMGQEVTMRCQPILGHNTVFWYRQTMMQGLELLAYFRNRAPLDDSGMPKDRFSAEMPDATLATLKIQPSEPRDSAVYFCASGVDRTEAFFGQGTRLTVV.

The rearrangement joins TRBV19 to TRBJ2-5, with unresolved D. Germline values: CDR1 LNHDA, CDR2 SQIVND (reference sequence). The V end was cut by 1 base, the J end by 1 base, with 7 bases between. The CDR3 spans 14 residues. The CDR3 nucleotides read TGTGCCAGTAGTATAGTAGGCAGCCAAGAGACCCAGTACTTC. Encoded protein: CASSIVGSQETQYF.